One sample yielded the 28 T cell receptor beta chains listed below, sequenced in a study of T cells after yellow fever vaccination. TCRdb recomputed calls from the 5' RACE reads with MiXCR, one row per CDR3 protein. The sample includes some 68,000 distinct CDR3 sequences, approximately 6.1% seen only once; the top ten take 37%. Sequencing was performed on CD8+ T cells sorted from PBMCs, taken about 41 days after the first yellow fever vaccination. The receptors were gathered from a man aged 18 to 35 who received the YFV17D yellow fever vaccine.

The V and J genes are TRBV18 and TRBJ2-7; 7 nucleotides agree with TRBD1. J gave up 0 bases and V 6 bases, and 5 bases lay outside the gene matches. The CDR3 length is 14 residues. CDR1 and CDR2 (germline): KGHSH, LQKENI. The CDR3 DNA reads TGTGCCAGCTCTAGCCGGGACAGCTCCTACGAGCAGTACTTC. It encodes CASSSRDSSYEQYF.

This clonotype was seen at least ten times. The chain combines TRBV27 with TRBJ2-2, with 8 bases identical to TRBD2. The CDR3 contains 16 residues. The ends lost 7 bases at V and 2 bases at J; junction bases unmatched: 9. Germline V lookup: CDR1 MNHEY, CDR2 SMNVEV (reference sequence). The CDR3 DNA is TGTGCCAGCACATTTCGCGGGGGGCGTAACACCGGGGAGCTGTTTTTT. Translation gives CASTFRGGRNTGELFF.

The sample holds many counts of this clonotype. In nucleotides, the CDR3 is TGTGCCAGCAGTGAATCTCCAGAGACCCAGTACTTC. Encoded protein: CASSESPETQYF. The chain links TRBV25-1 to TRBJ2-5; D uncertain. The V gene's germline CDR1 is MGHDK and CDR2 SYGVNS. This CDR3 comprises 12 residues. Trimming removed 1 base at V and 4 bases at J, with 4 bases between.

This clonotype was counted many times. V gene TRBV10-3 combines with J gene TRBJ2-2; TRBD1 matches 8 bases. Trimming took 10 bases from V and 5 from J; bases not matched to a gene: 9. CDR1 is ENHRY and CDR2 is SYGVKD in the germline V gene. The CDR3 sequence is 14 residues long. The CDR3 DNA sequence: TGTGCCAGTTCGACAGGGGCACGAACCGGGGAGCTGTTTTTT. This gives the protein CASSTGARTGELFF.

The rearrangement uses TRBV7-2 and TRBJ1-5; D may be TRBD1 (6 bases). Germline assignment: CDR1 SGHTA and CDR2 FQGNSA. V was trimmed by 1 base and J by 2 bases, leaving 12 bases between them. The CDR3 contains 16 residues. The CDR3 spells CASSLVGGHGNQPQHF. The CDR3 coding sequence is TGTGCCAGCAGCTTAGTCGGGGGGCACGGCAATCAGCCCCAGCATTTT.

The sample holds many counts of this clonotype. The chain carries TRBV7-6 and TRBJ1-1; no firm D call. This CDR3 spans 15 amino acids. The germline gives CDR1 SGHVS, CDR2 FNYEAQ. V was clipped by 5 bases and J by 0 bases, with 13 bases between them. The CDR3 reads CASSRLVLMNTEAFF. The CDR3 nucleotides are TGTGCCAGCAGCCGTCTTGTGCTGATGAACACTGAAGCTTTCTTT.

This clonotype was counted many times. This chain's CDR3 is CASSSDAGLNEQFF. The CDR3 DNA reads TGTGCCAGCAGCTCGGACGCGGGGCTAAATGAGCAGTTCTTC. This chain links TRBV7-9 with TRBJ2-1, with D possibly being TRBD2 (6 bases). Germline V lookup: CDR1 SEHNR, CDR2 FQNEAQ (reference sequence). The CDR3 is 14 amino acids. The ends were cut back, 4 bases at V and 7 bases at J, with 14 bases in the middle.

The sample holds many counts of this clonotype. J is TRBJ2-5 and V is TRBV15; D is possibly TRBD2 (6 bases). CDR1 is LNHNV, CDR2 YYDKDF, per germline (reference sequence). V was trimmed by 1 base and J by 4 bases, leaving 10 bases between them. CDR3 length: 14 residues. CDR3 protein: CATSRAGGGETQYF. The CDR3 DNA is TGTGCCACCAGCAGAGCCGGGGGAGGAGAGACCCAGTACTTC.

V is TRBV12-3 or TRBV12-4 and J is TRBJ2-7; tentatively, D is TRBD1 (6 bases). V was cut by 3 bases and J by 3 bases, with 15 bases left in between. The CDR3 is made up of 15 amino acids. CDR3 bases: TGTGCCAGCAGTTTCCTAGTCGCAGGGGACTACGAGCAGTACTTC. Its translation: CASSFLVAGDYEQYF.

A remark on this clonotype: Being one base from a much bigger clone, this may be a read error. The chain joins TRBV29-1 to TRBJ2-5; D is undetermined. There are 12 residues in the CDR3. The ends were cut back, 3 bases at V and 1 base at J, with 6 bases in the middle. The germline V gene has CDR1 SQVTM and CDR2 ANQGSEA. The CDR3 is CSVDGPQETQYF. DNA of the CDR3: TGCAGCGTTGACGGACCCCAAGAGACCCAGTACTTC. Looking up the rest from reference TRBV29-1 and TRBJ2-5 gives the full variable domain: SAVISQKPSRDICQRGTSLTIQCQVDSQVTMMFWYRQQPGQSLTLIATANQGSEATYESGFVIDKFPISRPNLTFSTLTVSNMSPEDSSIYLCSVDGPQETQYFGPGTRLLVL.

This clonotype occurred many times. The gene calls are TRBV4-1 and TRBJ1-5; D may be TRBD1 (6 bases). The CDR3 covers 15 residues. The V gene's germline CDR1 is MGHRA and CDR2 YSYEKL. V dropped 6 bases and J dropped 5 bases, with 17 bases sitting between them. This CDR3 is CASRPFDPGDQPQHF. CDR3 nucleotides: TGCGCCAGCAGACCCTTCGACCCAGGGGATCAGCCCCAGCATTTT.

This clonotype was found a few times. The chain has TRBV6-2 or TRBV6-3 and TRBJ1-1; TRBD1 matches 10 bases. Trimming cost V 2 bases and J 5 bases; bases outside gene matches: 5. Per germline, CDR1 MNHEY and CDR2 SVGEGT. This CDR3 is 15 amino acids long. This CDR3 is CASSYGTGASTEAFF. Written as DNA, the CDR3 is TGTGCCAGCAGTTACGGGACAGGGGCATCTACTGAAGCTTTCTTT.

This clonotype was counted at least ten times. The rearrangement uses TRBV4-1 and TRBJ2-5; no reliable D call. Germline V gives CDR1 MGHRA, CDR2 YSYEKL. The CDR3 is made up of 13 amino acids. Trimming took 4 bases from V and 5 from J, leaving 11 bases between them. The CDR3 protein is CASSPVVWETQYF. The CDR3 nucleotides read TGCGCCAGCAGCCCGGTTGTATGGGAGACCCAGTACTTC.

This clonotype has at least ten counts. The rearrangement links TRBV12-3 or TRBV12-4 to TRBJ1-5; D is ambiguous. Trimming left V 2 bases short and J 6 bases short, with 8 bases between. CDR3 length: 13 amino acids. The CDR3 coding sequence is TGTGCCAGCAGTTTATCGGGGATTCAGCCCCAGCATTTT. The encoded protein is CASSLSGIQPQHF.

This clonotype was counted only a few times. The chain combines TRBV30 with TRBJ1-1; D uncertain. The germline CDR1 and CDR2 sequences are GTSNPN and SVGIG (reference sequence). V lost 4 bases to trimming and J lost 5 bases, with 11 bases between them. The CDR3 runs 12 residues. The DNA of the CDR3 is TGTGCCTGGAATATGGGGAATACTGAAGCTTTCTTT. Protein: CAWNMGNTEAFF.

This chain uses TRBV5-1 with TRBJ2-4; no reliable D call. Germline lookup yields CDR1 SGHRS and CDR2 YFSETQ. Between the trimmed V and J ends, which lost 6 bases and 0 bases, there was a span of 4 bases. CDR3 length: 12 residues. CDR3 residues: CASKGAKNIQYF. The CDR3, as DNA: TGCGCCAGCAAGGGAGCCAAAAACATTCAGTACTTC.

This clonotype was seen at least ten times. This chain links TRBV20-1 with TRBJ1-1; D is perhaps TRBD1 (5 bases). The germline gives CDR1 DFQATT, CDR2 SNEGSKA (reference sequence). V lost 2 bases and J 4 bases, leaving 17 bases between the germline ends. This CDR3 spans 15 amino acids. The CDR3 bases are TGCAGTGCTAGATGGGGGGATGTCGGGAGCACTGAAGCTTTCTTT. Protein: CSARWGDVGSTEAFF.

V is TRBV21-1 and J is TRBJ2-7; the table assigns TRBD1, which was not confirmed against the DNA. TRBV21-1 is an annotated pseudogene. The CDR3 loop spans 15 amino acids. The CDR3, as DNA: TGTGCCAGCAGCAAAGACACAGCCCCAGCCTACGAGCAGTACTTC. Its protein product is CASSKDTAPAYEQYF.

The chain is built from TRBV19 and TRBJ2-6; no reliable D call. The V and J ends lost 2 bases and 0 bases respectively, with 14 bases between them. In germline, CDR1 is LNHDA, CDR2 SQIVND (reference sequence). The CDR3 totals 18 residues. CDR3 region: CASSIIWGSISGANVLTF. The CDR3 region has the DNA TGTGCCAGTAGTATAATTTGGGGAAGCATCTCTGGGGCCAACGTCCTGACTTTC.

The V call is TRBV6-2 or TRBV6-3, the J call TRBJ2-3, with TRBD2 as a possible D gene (7 bases). Germline V gene sequence: CDR1 MNHEY, CDR2 SVGEGT. V was pared by 6 bases and J by 2 bases, with 15 bases between. The CDR3 has 15 amino acids. CDR3: CASSLRGANTDTQYF. DNA of the CDR3: TGTGCCAGCAGCTTACGGGGGGCGAACACAGATACGCAGTATTTT.

The chain combines TRBV4-1 with TRBJ1-1; D not certain. Germline CDR1 reads MGHRA; CDR2 reads YSYEKL. This CDR3 has 15 amino acids. Trimming removed 6 bases from V and 0 bases from J, with 14 bases in between. Written as DNA, the CDR3 is TGCGCCAGCAGACAACAGCGTCTGATGAACACTGAAGCTTTCTTT. Its protein product is CASRQQRLMNTEAFF.

This clonotype was counted many times. This chain links TRBV12-3 or TRBV12-4 with TRBJ2-5; weak D call: TRBD2 (5 bases). V gave up 6 bases and J gave up 4 bases, with 18 bases separating them. The CDR3 spans 15 residues. In DNA form, the CDR3 reads TGTGCCAGCAGAAGCTTTCCTAAAGAGGGAGAGACCCAGTACTTC. Its translation is CASRSFPKEGETQYF.

In this sample, this clonotype turned up many times. The chain employs TRBV11-1 and TRBJ2-1; the match to TRBD1 covers 10 bases. V gave up 4 bases and J gave up 8 bases; unmatched junction bases: 8. Germline CDR1 reads SGHAT; CDR2 reads FQDESV (reference sequence). The CDR3 has 15 amino acids. This CDR3 is CASSWGTGEGYEQFF. In DNA form, the CDR3 reads TGTGCCAGCAGCTGGGGGACAGGGGAGGGATATGAGCAGTTCTTC.

This clonotype has at least ten counts. V and J are TRBV27 and TRBJ2-5; D is possibly TRBD1 or TRBD2 (5 bases each). This CDR3 spans 13 amino acids. Trimming took off 6 bases at V and 7 bases at J, with 15 bases between the two ends. Germline CDR1 reads MNHEY; CDR2 reads SMNVEV (reference sequence). The CDR3 sequence is CASRGTADMTQYF. In DNA form, the CDR3 reads TGTGCCAGCAGGGGGACCGCCGATATGACCCAGTACTTC.

This clonotype came up many times. The gene calls are TRBV6-1 and TRBJ2-1; a weak D match, TRBD2 (6 bases). V was cut by 6 bases and J by 9 bases, with 15 bases left in between. CDR1 is MNHNS and CDR2 is SASEGT in the germline V gene. This CDR3 spans 13 amino acids. The CDR3 reads CASRVGTAFEQFF. CDR3 in DNA: TGTGCCAGCAGGGTTGGGACTGCCTTTGAGCAGTTCTTC.

This clonotype was detected many times. The chain employs TRBV9 and TRBJ2-7; a weak D match, TRBD1 (5 bases). The germline V and J ends were trimmed by 6 bases and 2 bases, with 15 bases remaining between them. CDR3 size: 14 residues. Looked up from germline, CDR1 is SGDLS and CDR2 is YYNGEE. This CDR3 reads CASTQGSEAYEQYF. In DNA form, the CDR3 reads TGTGCCAGCACCCAGGGCAGTGAGGCCTACGAGCAGTACTTC.

Ten or more counts support this clonotype. The chain has TRBV12-3 or TRBV12-4 and TRBJ1-1, with 10 bases lining up with TRBD1. This CDR3 comprises 14 residues. After removal of 6 bases from V and 10 bases from J, the junction contained 11 bases not matched to a gene. For the CDR3, the DNA is TGTGCCAGCAGCGAGACAGGGGGCGGAATGGGAGCTTTCTTT. The encoded protein is CASSETGGGMGAFF.

This clonotype was found many times. This chain links TRBV6-6 with TRBJ2-2, with TRBD2 as a possible D gene (6 bases). Trimming took off 8 bases at V and 6 bases at J, with 10 bases between the two ends. The CDR3 runs to 12 residues. Germline loops: CDR1 MNHNY, CDR2 SVGAGI (reference sequence). CDR3: CASDGGSGELFF. CDR3 nucleotide sequence: TGTGCCAGCGATGGGGGGTCCGGGGAGCTGTTTTTT.